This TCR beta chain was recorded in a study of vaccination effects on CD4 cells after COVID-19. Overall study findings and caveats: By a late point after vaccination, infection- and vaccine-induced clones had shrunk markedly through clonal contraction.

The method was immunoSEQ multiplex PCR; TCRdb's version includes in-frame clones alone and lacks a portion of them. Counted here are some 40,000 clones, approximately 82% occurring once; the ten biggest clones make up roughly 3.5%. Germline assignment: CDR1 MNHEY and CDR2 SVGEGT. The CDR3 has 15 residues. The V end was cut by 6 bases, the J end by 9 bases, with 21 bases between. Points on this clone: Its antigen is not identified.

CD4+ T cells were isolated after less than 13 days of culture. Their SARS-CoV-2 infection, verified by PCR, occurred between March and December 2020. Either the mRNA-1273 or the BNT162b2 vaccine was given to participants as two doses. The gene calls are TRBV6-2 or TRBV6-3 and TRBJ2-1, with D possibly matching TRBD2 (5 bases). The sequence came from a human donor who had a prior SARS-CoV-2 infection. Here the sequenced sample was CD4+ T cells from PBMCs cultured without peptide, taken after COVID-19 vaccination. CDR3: CASSERTRLTGEQFF. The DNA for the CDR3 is TGTGCCAGCAGCGAACGGACTCGACTGACTGGTGAGCAGTTCTTC.